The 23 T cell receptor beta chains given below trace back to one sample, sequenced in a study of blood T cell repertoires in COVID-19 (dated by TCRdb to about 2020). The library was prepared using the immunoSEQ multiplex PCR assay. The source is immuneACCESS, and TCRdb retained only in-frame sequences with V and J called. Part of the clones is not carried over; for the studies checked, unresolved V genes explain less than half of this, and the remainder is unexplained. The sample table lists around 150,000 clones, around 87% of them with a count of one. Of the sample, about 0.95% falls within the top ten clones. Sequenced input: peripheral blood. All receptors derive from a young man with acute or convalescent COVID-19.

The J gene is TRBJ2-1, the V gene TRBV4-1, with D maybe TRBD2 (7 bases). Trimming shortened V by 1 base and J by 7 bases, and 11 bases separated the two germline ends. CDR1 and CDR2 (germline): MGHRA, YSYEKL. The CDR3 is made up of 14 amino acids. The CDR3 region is CASSQVGGRNEQFF. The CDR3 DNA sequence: TGCGCCAGCAGCCAAGTGGGGGGGCGTAATGAGCAGTTCTTC.

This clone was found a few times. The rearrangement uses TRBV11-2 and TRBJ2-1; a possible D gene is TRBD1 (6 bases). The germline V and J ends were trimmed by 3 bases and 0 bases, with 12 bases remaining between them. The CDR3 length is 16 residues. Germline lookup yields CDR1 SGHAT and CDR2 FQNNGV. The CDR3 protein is CASSFLRGGSYNEQFF. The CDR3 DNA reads TGTGCCAGCAGCTTCCTGCGAGGGGGCTCCTACAATGAGCAGTTCTTC.

For the CDR3, the DNA is TGCGCCAGCACCATAAAGGCAGGCACCTACAATGAGCAGTTCTTC. As protein: CASTIKAGTYNEQFF. The chain combines TRBV10-2 with TRBJ2-1, with D unclear. CDR1 is WSHSY, CDR2 SAAADI, per germline. V was clipped by 7 bases and J by 2 bases, with 15 bases between them. This CDR3 has 15 residues.

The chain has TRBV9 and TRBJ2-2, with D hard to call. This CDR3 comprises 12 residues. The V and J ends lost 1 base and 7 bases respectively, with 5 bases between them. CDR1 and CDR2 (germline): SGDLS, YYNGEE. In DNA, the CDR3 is TGTGCCAGCAGCGTAACCAGCGGGGAGCTGTTTTTT. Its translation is CASSVTSGELFF. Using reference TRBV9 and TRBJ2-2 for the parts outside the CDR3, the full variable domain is DSGVTQTPKHLITATGQRVTLRCSPRSGDLSVYWYQQSLDQGLQFLIQYYNGEERAKGNILERFSAQQFPDLHSELNLSSLELGDSALYFCASSVTSGELFFGEGSRLTVL.

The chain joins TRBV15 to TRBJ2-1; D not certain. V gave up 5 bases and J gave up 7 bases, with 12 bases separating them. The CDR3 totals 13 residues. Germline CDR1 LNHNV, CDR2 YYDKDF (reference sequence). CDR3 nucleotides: TGTGCCACCAGCCCCCGGGTCCTTAATGAGCAGTTCTTC. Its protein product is CATSPRVLNEQFF.

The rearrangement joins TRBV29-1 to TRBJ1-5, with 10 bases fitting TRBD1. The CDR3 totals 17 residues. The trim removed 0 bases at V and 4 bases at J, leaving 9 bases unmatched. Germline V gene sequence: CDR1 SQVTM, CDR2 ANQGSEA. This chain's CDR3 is CSVEEPPRQGANQPQHF. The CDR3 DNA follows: TGCAGCGTTGAAGAACCCCCGAGACAGGGGGCAAATCAGCCCCAGCATTTT.

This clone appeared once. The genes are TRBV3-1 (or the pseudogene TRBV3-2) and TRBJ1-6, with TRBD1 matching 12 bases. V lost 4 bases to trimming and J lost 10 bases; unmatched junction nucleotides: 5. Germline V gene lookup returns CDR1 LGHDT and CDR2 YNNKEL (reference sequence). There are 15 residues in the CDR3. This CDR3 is CASSPGQGAWSPLHF. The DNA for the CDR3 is TGTGCCAGCAGCCCGGGACAGGGGGCATGGTCACCCCTCCACTTT.

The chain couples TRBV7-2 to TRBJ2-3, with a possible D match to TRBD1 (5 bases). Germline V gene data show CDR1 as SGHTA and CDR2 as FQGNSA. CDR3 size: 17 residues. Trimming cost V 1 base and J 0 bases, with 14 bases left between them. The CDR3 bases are TGTGCCAGCAGCTTAGTTTTGGACATCACTAGCACAGATACGCAGTATTTT. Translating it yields CASSLVLDITSTDTQYF.

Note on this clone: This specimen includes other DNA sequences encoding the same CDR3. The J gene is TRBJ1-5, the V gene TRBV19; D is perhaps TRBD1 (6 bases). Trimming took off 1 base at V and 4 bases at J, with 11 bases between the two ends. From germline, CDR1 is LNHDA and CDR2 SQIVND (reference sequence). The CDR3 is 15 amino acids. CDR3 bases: TGTGCCAGTAGTATAGGGCGCAGGGGAAATCAGCCCCAGCATTTT. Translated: CASSIGRRGNQPQHF.

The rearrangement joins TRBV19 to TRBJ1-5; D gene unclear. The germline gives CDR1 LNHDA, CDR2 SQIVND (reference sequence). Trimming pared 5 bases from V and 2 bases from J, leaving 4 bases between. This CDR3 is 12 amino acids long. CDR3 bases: TGTGCCAGTAGTGTCGGCAATCAGCCCCAGCATTTT. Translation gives CASSVGNQPQHF.

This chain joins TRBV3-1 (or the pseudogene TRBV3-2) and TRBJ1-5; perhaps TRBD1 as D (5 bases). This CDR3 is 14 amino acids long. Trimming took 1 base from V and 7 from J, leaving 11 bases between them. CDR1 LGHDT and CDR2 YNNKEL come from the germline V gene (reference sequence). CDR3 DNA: TGTGCCAGCAGCCAAGTGAGGGGAGGCCAGCCCCAGCATTTT. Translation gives CASSQVRGGQPQHF.

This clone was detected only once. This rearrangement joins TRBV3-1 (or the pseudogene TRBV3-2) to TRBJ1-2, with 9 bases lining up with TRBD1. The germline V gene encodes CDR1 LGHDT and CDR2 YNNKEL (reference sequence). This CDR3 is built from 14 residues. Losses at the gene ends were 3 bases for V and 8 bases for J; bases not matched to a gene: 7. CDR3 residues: CASSHQDRGSGYTF. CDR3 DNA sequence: TGTGCCAGCAGCCACCAGGACAGGGGAAGCGGCTACACCTTC.

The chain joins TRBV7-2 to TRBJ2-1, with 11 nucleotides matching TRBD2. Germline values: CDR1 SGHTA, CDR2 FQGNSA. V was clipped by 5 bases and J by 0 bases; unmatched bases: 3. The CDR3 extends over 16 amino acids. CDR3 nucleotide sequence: TGTGCCAGCAGCCGCACTAGCGGGAGCTCCTACAATGAGCAGTTCTTC. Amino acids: CASSRTSGSSYNEQFF. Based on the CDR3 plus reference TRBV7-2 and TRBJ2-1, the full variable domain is GAGVSQSPSNKVTEKGKDVELRCDPISGHTALYWYRQSLGQGLEFLIYFQGNSAPDKSGLPSDRFSAERTGGSVSTLTIQRTQQEDSAVYLCASSRTSGSSYNEQFFGPGTRLTVL.

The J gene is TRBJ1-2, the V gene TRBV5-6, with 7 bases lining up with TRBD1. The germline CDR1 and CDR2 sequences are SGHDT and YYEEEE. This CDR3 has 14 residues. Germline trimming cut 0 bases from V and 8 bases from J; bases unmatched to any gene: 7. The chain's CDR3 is CASSLADRARGYTF. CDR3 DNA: TGTGCCAGCAGCTTGGCCGACAGGGCTCGGGGCTACACCTTC.

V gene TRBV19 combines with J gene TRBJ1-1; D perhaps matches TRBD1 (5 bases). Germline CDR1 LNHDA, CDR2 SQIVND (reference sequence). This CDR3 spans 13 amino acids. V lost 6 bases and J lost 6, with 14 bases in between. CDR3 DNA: TGTGCCAGTAGAACTCCGGGGGACCCTGAAGCTTTCTTT. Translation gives CASRTPGDPEAFF.

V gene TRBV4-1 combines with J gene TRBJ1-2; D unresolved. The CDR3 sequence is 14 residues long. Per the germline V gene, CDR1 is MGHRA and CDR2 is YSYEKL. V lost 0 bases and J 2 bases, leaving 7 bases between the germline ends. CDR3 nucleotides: TGCGCCAGCAGCCAAGAACGCGCGAACTATGGCTACACCTTC. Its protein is CASSQERANYGYTF.

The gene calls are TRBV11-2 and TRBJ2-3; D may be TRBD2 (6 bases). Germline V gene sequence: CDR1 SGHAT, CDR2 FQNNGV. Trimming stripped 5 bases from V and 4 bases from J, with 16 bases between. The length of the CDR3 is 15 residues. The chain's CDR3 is CASSLTRGSADTQYF. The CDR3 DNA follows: TGTGCCAGCAGCCTGACGCGGGGTAGCGCAGATACGCAGTATTTT.

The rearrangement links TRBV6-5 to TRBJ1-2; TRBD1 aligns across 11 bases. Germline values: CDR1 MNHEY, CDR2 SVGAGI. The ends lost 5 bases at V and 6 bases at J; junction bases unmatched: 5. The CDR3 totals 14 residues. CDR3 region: CASSKDRGRDGYTF. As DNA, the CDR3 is TGTGCCAGCAGTAAGGACAGGGGGCGAGATGGCTACACCTTC.

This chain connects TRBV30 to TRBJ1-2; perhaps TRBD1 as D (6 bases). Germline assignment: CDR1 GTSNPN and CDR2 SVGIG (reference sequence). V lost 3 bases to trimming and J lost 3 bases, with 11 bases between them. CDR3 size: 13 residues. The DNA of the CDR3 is TGTGCCTGGAGGATACAGGGTGACTATGGCTACACCTTC. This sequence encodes CAWRIQGDYGYTF.

CDR3 bases: TGTGCTAGTGGCCTGCGACGCGGACAATACAATGAGCAGTTCTTC. It is translated as CASGLRRGQYNEQFF. This rearrangement joins TRBV12-5 to TRBJ2-1, with TRBD1 as a possible D gene (5 bases). From germline, CDR1 is LGHNT and CDR2 FRNRAP. The V end lost 6 bases, the J end lost 4 bases, and 16 bases lay between the germline ends. The CDR3 has 15 residues.

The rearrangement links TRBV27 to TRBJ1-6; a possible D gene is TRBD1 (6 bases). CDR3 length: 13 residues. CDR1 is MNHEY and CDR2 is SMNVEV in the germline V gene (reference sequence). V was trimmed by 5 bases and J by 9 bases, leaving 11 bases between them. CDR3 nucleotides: TGTGCCAGCAGTATACAGGGCTTTTCACCCCTCCACTTT. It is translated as CASSIQGFSPLHF.

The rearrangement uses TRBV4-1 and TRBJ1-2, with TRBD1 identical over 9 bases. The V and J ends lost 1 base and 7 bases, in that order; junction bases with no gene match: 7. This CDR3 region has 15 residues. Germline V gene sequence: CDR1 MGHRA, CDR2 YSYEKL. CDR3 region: CASSQAPGTGFGYTF. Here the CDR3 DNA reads TGCGCCAGCAGCCAAGCCCCCGGGACAGGGTTTGGCTACACCTTC.

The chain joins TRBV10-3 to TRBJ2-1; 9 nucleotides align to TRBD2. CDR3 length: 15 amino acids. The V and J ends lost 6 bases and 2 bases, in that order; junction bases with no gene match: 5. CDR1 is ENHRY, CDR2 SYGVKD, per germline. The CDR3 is CAISPLAGPYNEQFF. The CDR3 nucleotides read TGTGCCATCAGCCCTCTAGCGGGGCCCTACAATGAGCAGTTCTTC.